This entry features one TCR beta chain sequence. The data were taken from a study of control samples from healthy donors and cancer patients. CDR3 length: 13 residues. The V and J ends lost 1 base and 7 bases respectively, with 7 bases between them. The data were produced by immunoSEQ multiplex PCR, yet TCRdb's version contains in-frame clones alone and is incomplete. This sample has fewer than 500,000 clones, with around nine tenths found just once. The sample comprised PBMCs. The sequence was obtained from a man aged 35 to 55 with head and neck cancer. The chain joins TRBV12-3 or TRBV12-4 to TRBJ1-4; the D is unclear. CDR3 sequence reads: CASSLGIGEKLFF. The CDR3 region has the DNA TGTGCCAGCAGTTTAGGGATCGGTGAAAAACTGTTTTTT.